Following are 8 T cell receptor beta chains from one sample sequenced in a study of CD8 T cells in Susac syndrome. An amount of RNA that ranged from roughly 0.5 to 1 ug was reverse transcribed with random hexamers. TCRdb used MiXCR to reprocess the immunoSEQ multiplex PCR reads, holding one entry per CDR3 protein. This sample has 150,000 to 160,000 distinct CDR3 sequences, with 95% found just once. The sample consisted of CD4+ T cells from PBMCs. The receptors originated from a human donor with Susac syndrome.

The V gene is TRBV11-3, the J gene TRBJ2-5; possibly TRBD1 for D (5 bases). CDR1 SGHNT and CDR2 YENEEA come from the germline V gene. This CDR3 contains 11 residues. V was shortened by 8 bases and J by 4 bases, with 8 bases between the two germline ends. The CDR3 coding sequence is TGTGCCAGCGGTCAGGGAGAGACCCAGTACTTC. As protein: CASGQGETQYF.

The V gene is TRBV18, the J gene TRBJ1-4; D uncertain. Trimming stripped 2 bases from V and 6 bases from J, with 10 bases between. The germline gives CDR1 KGHSH, CDR2 LQKENI. The CDR3 spans 14 residues. CDR3 residues: CASSPTQSDEKLFF. In DNA form, the CDR3 reads TGTGCCAGCTCACCAACACAGTCCGATGAAAAACTGTTTTTT.

J is TRBJ1-2 and V is TRBV27; D might be TRBD1 (5 bases). Looked up from germline, CDR1 is MNHEY and CDR2 is SMNVEV (reference sequence). V lost 10 bases and J lost 2, with 14 bases in between. The CDR3 loop spans 13 amino acids. The CDR3 DNA sequence: TGTGCCACTAGGGGCACGATGAACTATGGCTACACCTTC. Translation gives CATRGTMNYGYTF.

The chain couples TRBV12-3 or TRBV12-4 to TRBJ2-5, with D possibly being TRBD1 or TRBD2 (5 bases each). Trimming took off 6 bases at V and 4 bases at J, with 12 bases between the two ends. The CDR3 contains 13 residues. The CDR3 nucleotides read TGTGCCAGCAGCGGGGCTTTGGGAGAGACCCAGTACTTC. It codes for CASSGALGETQYF.

This sequence joins TRBV6-5 and TRBJ2-7, with 14 bases identical to TRBD2. Per the germline V gene, CDR1 is MNHEY and CDR2 is SVGAGI. V shed 7 bases and J 2 bases; nucleotides not matched to a gene: 4. This CDR3 spans 15 amino acids. Here the CDR3 reads CASKLTSGGAYEQYF. The CDR3 DNA reads TGTGCCAGCAAGTTGACTAGCGGGGGGGCCTACGAGCAGTACTTC.

In its sample, this clonotype was seen once. V and J are TRBV6-5 and TRBJ1-2; D unresolved. CDR3 length equals 13 residues. V was pared by 7 bases and J by 6 bases, with 15 bases between. Germline V gene lookup returns CDR1 MNHEY and CDR2 SVGAGI. CDR3 region: CASKNSGENGYTF. Written as DNA, the CDR3 is TGTGCCAGCAAGAACAGCGGGGAAAATGGCTACACCTTC.

This clonotype was observed a few times. The chain couples TRBV7-6 to TRBJ2-1; D uncertain. The CDR3 totals 12 residues. V lost 6 bases to trimming and J lost 4 bases, with 7 bases between them. Germline CDR1 is SGHVS and CDR2 is FNYEAQ. CDR3 coding DNA: TGTGCCAGCAGTTTCGATTACAATGAGCAGTTCTTC. This translates into CASSFDYNEQFF.

The CDR3 here is CASSLSWDEQYF. The DNA for the CDR3 is TGTGCCAGCAGCTTAAGCTGGGACGAGCAGTACTTC. This chain links TRBV11-2 with TRBJ2-7; D not certain. Germline V gene lookup returns CDR1 SGHAT and CDR2 FQNNGV. The CDR3 runs to 12 residues. V lost 2 bases, J lost 5 bases, and 7 bases lay in between.